What follows is one T cell receptor (beta chain) and its context. Only in-frame clones appear in the TCRdb table, and some are missing; sequencing was by immunoSEQ multiplex PCR. This table holds about 480,000 clones, approximately 87% found once. The data derive from a study of blood T cell repertoires in COVID-19. The wider study: In each case, the material was cDNA or gDNA derived from T cells, B-cell-depleted T cells, or PBMCs.

Participants had their cohort set by participant-reported clinical history. Specimen: PBMCs or T cells enriched from blood (not recorded which). This TCR was recovered from a woman between 40 and 50 years old who had recovered from COVID-19.

The CDR3 loop is CASREQGANTGELFF. The DNA for the CDR3 is TGTGCCAGCAGAGAACAGGGCGCGAACACCGGGGAGCTGTTTTTT. This chain joins TRBV2 and TRBJ2-2; D is possibly TRBD1 (6 bases). Trimming shortened V by 6 bases and J by 0 bases, and 11 bases separated the two germline ends. Looked up from germline, CDR1 is SNHLY and CDR2 is FYNNEI. The CDR3 spans 15 residues. Full variable domain (missing parts from reference TRBV2 and TRBJ2-2): EPEVTQTPSHQVTQMGQEVILRCVPISNHLYFYWYRQILGQKVEFLVSFYNNEISEKSEIFDDQFSVERPDGSNFTLKIRSTKLEDSAMYFCASREQGANTGELFFGEGSRLTVL.